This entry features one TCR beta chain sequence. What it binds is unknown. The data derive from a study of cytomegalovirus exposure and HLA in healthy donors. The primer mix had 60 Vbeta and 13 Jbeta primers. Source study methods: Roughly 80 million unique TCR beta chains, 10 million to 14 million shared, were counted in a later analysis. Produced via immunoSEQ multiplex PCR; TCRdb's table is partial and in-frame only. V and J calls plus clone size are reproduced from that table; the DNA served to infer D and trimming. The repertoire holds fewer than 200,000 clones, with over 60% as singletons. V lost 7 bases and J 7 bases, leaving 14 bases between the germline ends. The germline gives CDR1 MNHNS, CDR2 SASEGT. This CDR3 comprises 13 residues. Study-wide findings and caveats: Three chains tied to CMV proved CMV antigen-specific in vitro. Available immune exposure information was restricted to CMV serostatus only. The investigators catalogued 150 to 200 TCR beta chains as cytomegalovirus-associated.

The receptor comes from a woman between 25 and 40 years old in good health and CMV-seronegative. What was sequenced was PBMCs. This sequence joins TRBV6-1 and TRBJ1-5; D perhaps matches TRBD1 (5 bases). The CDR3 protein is CASTEGAGQPQHF. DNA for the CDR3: TGTGCCAGCACCGAAGGAGCAGGGCAGCCCCAGCATTTT.